These 2 T cell receptor beta chains were sequenced from one sample in a study of response to subunit inactivated influenza vaccine. TCRdb independently ran MiXCR on the RT-PCR reads; one entry per CDR3 protein. The sample lists some 640,000 distinct CDR3 sequences; 14% were seen once. This specimen consisted of PBMCs from blood, obtained approximately 15 days before vaccination. These receptors originate from a man aged 45-65 years who received an inactivated influenza vaccine.

The chain carries TRBV11-2 and TRBJ2-5; possible D gene TRBD2, 7 bases. The ends were cut back, 4 bases at V and 0 bases at J, with 18 bases in the middle. CDR1 SGHAT and CDR2 FQNNGV come from the germline V gene. The CDR3 spans 17 residues. The CDR3 sequence is CASSSIGGGENQETQYF. The DNA of the CDR3 is TGTGCCAGCAGCTCTATAGGGGGGGGAGAGAACCAAGAGACCCAGTACTTC.

The rearrangement joins TRBV5-5 to TRBJ2-7; TRBD1 matches at 9 bases. Germline V gene lookup returns CDR1 SGHKS and CDR2 YYEKEE (reference sequence). CDR3 size: 15 residues. After removal of 3 bases from V and 2 bases from J, the junction contained 6 bases not matched to a gene. The CDR3 reads CASSWMTGGTYEQYF. The CDR3 nucleotides are TGTGCCAGCAGCTGGATGACAGGGGGGACCTACGAGCAGTACTTC.